This T cell receptor (beta chain) was captured by sequencing in a study of blood T cell repertoires in COVID-19. Looking at the study overall: Acute-phase and convalescent COVID-19 samples originated in the United States, Italy and Spain.

Source study methods: Amplifying reference gene primers gave estimates of nucleated cell counts. TCRdb's copy holds only in-frame clones and misses some; the assay was immunoSEQ multiplex PCR. V and J calls and clone size come straight from that table; D and trimming were deduced from the DNA. The data hold roughly 61,000 clones, with roughly two thirds observed a single time. Assignment of participants to cohorts was predicated upon participant-reported clinical history. A case of COVID-19 had been met by exposed participants within 2 weeks before study entry. Germline values: CDR1 SGHRS, CDR2 YFSETQ. Deletions cut 2 bases from V and 3 bases from J, with 11 bases between. CDR3 length: 15 residues.

This TCR was sampled from a woman aged 55-75 years who had been exposed to COVID-19. The sequenced material came from PBMCs or T cells enriched from blood (not recorded which). This rearrangement joins TRBV5-1 to TRBJ2-2, with a possible D match to TRBD1 (6 bases). CDR3 nucleotides: TGCGCCAGCAGCTTCCGGGACACCTACACCGGGGAGCTGTTTTTT. This codes for CASSFRDTYTGELFF.